This T cell receptor (beta chain) originates from a study of shared clonotypes between healthy human individuals. General study points: The rarefaction results pointed to incomplete sorted-subset sequencing despite large depth. The study found lower generation probabilities in non-shared clonotypes than in those shared by all four donors.

Germline V gives CDR1 SQVTM, CDR2 ANQGSEA. This CDR3 is built from 12 residues. The V end lost 6 bases, the J end lost 4 bases, and 12 bases lay between the germline ends. With regard to this clone: Its target is not known.

Assay execution took place at the deep level. Sequencing was performed with immunoSEQ multiplex PCR; in TCRdb, only in-frame clones are kept and a portion is missing. The table records hundreds of thousands of clones, about 74% of them present only once. Sequenced: memory CD4+ T cells sorted from blood. Specified subset: CD45RA-negative fraction. V is TRBV29-1 and J is TRBJ1-1; D is ambiguous. The sequence was collected from a woman in her twenties or thirties in good health. DNA of the CDR3: TGCAGCGTAAGCCAAAGAGGCACTGAAGCTTTCTTT. As protein: CSVSQRGTEAFF.